This TCR beta chain was obtained from a study of cytotoxic CD8 clonotypes in ibrutinib-treated CLL. General observations from the study: Age-matched healthy donor levels were exceeded by baseline clonality, which tracked circulating CD8+ T-cell counts. Public clonotypes, an uncommon group, contracted or remained stable on treatment.

This clone appeared many times. The antigen is not known. Assay used: immunoSEQ multiplex PCR; TCRdb lists only in-frame clones, some missing. In the table there are about 50,000 clones, 50% to 60% of which are singletons. V dropped 4 bases and J dropped 1 base, with 7 bases sitting between them. The CDR3 has 13 amino acids. The germline gives CDR1 SSHAT, CDR2 FNYEAQ (reference sequence). The clonotype was recovered from a human donor with chronic lymphocytic leukemia. Sequenced material: PBMCs, taken at disease progression, from a patient treated with ibrutinib. The J gene is TRBJ1-1, the V gene TRBV7-7; D remains unclear. The CDR3 loop reads CASSYDTNTEAFF. CDR3 in DNA: TGTGCCAGCAGCTATGACACGAACACTGAAGCTTTCTTT.